This record covers a single T cell receptor beta chain. This entry is derived from a study of beta chain features in type 1 diabetes. The whole isolated RNA underwent reverse transcription, so sequencing captured expressed TCRB transcripts. This table comes from immunoSEQ multiplex PCR, and its TCRdb copy is limited to in-frame clones, with some not included. This table holds about 290,000 clones, under 8.5% found once. The sample comprised central memory CD4+ T cells from blood. The clonotype was recovered from a young woman in good health.

The CDR3 here is CASSPLGEEYNEQFF. The DNA for the CDR3 is TGCGCCAGCAGCCCCCTCGGGGAGGAGTACAATGAGCAGTTCTTC. This rearrangement joins TRBV5-1 to TRBJ2-1; weak D call: TRBD2 (6 bases). Trimming removed 4 bases at V and 4 bases at J, with 15 bases between. CDR1 is SGHRS, CDR2 YFSETQ, per germline. The CDR3 is made up of 15 amino acids.